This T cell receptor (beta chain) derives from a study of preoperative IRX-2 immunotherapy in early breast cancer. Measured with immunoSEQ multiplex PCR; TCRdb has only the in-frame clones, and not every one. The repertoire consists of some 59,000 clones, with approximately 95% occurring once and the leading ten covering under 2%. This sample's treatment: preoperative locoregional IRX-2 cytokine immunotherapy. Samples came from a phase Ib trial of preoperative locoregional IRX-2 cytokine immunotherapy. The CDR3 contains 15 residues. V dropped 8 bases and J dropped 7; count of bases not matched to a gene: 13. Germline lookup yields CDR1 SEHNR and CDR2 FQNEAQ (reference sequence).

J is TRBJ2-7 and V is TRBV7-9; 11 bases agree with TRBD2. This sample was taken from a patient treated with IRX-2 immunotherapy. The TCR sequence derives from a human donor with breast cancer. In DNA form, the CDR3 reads TGTGCCAGCGGAGCCTATAGCGGGAGGGCCGGGGAGCAGTACTTC. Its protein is CASGAYSGRAGEQYF.